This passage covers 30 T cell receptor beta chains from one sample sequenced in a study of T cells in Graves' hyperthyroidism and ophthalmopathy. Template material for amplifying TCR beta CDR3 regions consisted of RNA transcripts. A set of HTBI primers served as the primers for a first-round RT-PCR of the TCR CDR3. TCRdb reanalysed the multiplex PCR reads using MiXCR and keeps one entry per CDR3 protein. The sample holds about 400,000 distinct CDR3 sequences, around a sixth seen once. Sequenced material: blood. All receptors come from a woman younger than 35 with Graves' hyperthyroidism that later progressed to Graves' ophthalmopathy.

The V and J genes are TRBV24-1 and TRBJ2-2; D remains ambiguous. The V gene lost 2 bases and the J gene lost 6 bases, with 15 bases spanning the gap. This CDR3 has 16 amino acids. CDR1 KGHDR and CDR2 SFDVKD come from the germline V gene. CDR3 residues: CATSDSPPGVSGELFF. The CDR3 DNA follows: TGTGCCACCAGTGATTCCCCTCCCGGAGTTTCCGGGGAGCTGTTTTTT.

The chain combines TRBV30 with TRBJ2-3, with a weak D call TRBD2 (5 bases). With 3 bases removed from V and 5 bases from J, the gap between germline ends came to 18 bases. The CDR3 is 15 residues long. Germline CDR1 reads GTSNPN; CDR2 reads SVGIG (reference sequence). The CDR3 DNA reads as TGTGCCTGGAGCCGTCCGGGGAAGTCCTTAGATACGCAGTATTTT. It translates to CAWSRPGKSLDTQYF.

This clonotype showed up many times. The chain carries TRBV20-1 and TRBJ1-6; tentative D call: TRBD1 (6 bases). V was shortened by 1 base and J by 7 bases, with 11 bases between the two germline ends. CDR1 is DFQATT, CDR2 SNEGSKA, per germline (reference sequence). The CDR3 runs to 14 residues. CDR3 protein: CSARGGAPNSPLHF. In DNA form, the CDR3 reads TGCAGTGCTAGAGGGGGGGCGCCCAATTCACCCCTCCACTTT.

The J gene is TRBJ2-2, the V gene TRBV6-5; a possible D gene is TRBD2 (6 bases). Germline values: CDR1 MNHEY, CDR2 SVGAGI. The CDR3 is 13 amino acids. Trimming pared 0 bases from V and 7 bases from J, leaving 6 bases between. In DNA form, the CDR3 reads TGTGCCAGCAGTTACTCGGAGGGCGGGGAGCTGTTTTTT. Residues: CASSYSEGGELFF.

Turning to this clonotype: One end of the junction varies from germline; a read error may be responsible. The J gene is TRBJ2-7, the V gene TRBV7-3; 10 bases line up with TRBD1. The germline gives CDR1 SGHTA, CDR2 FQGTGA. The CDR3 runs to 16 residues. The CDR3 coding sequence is TGCGCCAGCAGCTTGGACAGGGGGGCTGATACCTACGAGCAGTACTTC. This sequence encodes CASSLDRGADTYEQYF.

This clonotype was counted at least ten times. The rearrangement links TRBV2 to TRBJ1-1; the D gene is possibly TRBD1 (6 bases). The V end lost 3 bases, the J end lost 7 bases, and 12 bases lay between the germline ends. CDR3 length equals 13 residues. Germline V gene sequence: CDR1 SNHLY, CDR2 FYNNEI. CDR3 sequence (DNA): TGTGCCAGCAGTGACGGCAGGGGCGGTGAAGCTTTCTTT. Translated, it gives CASSDGRGGEAFF.

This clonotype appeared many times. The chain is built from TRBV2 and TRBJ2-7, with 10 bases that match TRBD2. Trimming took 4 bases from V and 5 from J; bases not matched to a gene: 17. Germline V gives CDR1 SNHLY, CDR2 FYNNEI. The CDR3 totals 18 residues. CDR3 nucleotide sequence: TGTGCCAGCAGTGGTGGCGGCCGGGGGGTAGCGGGAGGCCACGAGCAGTACTTC. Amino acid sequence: CASSGGGRGVAGGHEQYF.

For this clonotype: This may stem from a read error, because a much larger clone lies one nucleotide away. CDR3 DNA: TGTGCCTGGGGTGAAGGTCAGGTGAGCTCCTACGAGCAGTACTTC. Translated, it gives CAWGEGQVSSYEQYF. The V call is TRBV30, the J call TRBJ2-7; D is unresolved. Germline CDR1 and CDR2: GTSNPN and SVGIG (reference sequence). The CDR3 length is 15 residues. The V gene lost 5 bases and the J gene lost 0 bases, with 17 bases spanning the gap. Together with reference TRBV30 and TRBJ2-7, the CDR3 gives the full variable domain: SQTIHQWPATLVQPVGSPLSLECTVEGTSNPNLYWYRQAAGRGLQLLFYSVGIGQISSEVPQNLSASRPQDRQFILSSKKLLLSDSGFYLCAWGEGQVSSYEQYFGPGTRLTVT.

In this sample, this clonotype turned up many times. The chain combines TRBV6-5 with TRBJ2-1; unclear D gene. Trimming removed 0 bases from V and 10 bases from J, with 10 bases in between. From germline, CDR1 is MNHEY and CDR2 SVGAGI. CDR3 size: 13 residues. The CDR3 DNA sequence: TGTGCCAGCAGTTACTCAGGCCATATAGAGCAGTTCTTC. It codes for CASSYSGHIEQFF.

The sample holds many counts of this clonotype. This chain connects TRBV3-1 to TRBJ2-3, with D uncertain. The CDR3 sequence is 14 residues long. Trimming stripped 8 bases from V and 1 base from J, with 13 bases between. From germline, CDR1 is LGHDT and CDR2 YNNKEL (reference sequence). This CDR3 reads CASGPAARTDTQYF. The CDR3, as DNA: TGTGCCAGCGGACCAGCAGCTCGCACAGATACGCAGTATTTT.

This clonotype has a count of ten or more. The CDR3 here is CASSLGIFTDTQYF. Written as DNA, the CDR3 is TGTGCCAGCAGCTTAGGGATCTTCACAGATACGCAGTATTTT. The V gene is TRBV7-2, the J gene TRBJ2-3; D call uncertain. The CDR3 is 14 residues long. With 1 base removed from V and 2 bases from J, the gap between germline ends came to 7 bases. CDR1 SGHTA and CDR2 FQGNSA come from the germline V gene.

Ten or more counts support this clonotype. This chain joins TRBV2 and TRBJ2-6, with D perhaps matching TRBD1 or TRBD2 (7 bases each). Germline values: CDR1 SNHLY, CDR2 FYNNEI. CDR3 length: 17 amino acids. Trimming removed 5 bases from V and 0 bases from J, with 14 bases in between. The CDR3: CASSNVRGGSGANVLTF. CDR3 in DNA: TGTGCCAGCAGTAACGTCAGGGGGGGCTCTGGGGCCAACGTCCTGACTTTC.

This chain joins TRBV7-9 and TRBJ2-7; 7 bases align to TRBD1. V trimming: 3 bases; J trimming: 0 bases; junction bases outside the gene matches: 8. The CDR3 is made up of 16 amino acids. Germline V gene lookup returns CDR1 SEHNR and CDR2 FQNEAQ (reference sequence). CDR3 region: CASSLAAGTASYEQYF. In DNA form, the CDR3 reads TGTGCCAGCAGCTTGGCCGCCGGGACAGCCTCCTACGAGCAGTACTTC.

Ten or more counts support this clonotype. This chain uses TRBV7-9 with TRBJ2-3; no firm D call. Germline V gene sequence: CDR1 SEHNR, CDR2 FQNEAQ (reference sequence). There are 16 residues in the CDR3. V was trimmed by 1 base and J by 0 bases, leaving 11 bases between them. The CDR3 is CASSLELGSSTDTQYF. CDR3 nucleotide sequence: TGTGCCAGCAGCTTAGAGCTGGGGTCTAGCACAGATACGCAGTATTTT.

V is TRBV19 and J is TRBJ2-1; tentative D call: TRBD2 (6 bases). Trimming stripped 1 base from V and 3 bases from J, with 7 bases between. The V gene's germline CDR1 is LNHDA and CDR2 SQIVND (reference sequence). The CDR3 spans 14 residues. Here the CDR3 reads CASSIVDYYNEQFF. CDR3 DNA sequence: TGTGCCAGTAGTATAGTGGACTACTACAATGAGCAGTTCTTC.

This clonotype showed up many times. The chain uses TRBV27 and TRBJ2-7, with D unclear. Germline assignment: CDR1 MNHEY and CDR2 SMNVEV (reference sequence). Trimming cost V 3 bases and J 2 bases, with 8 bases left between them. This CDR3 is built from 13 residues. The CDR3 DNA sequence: TGTGCCAGCAGTTTTGGGCCCACCTACGAGCAGTACTTC. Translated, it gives CASSFGPTYEQYF.

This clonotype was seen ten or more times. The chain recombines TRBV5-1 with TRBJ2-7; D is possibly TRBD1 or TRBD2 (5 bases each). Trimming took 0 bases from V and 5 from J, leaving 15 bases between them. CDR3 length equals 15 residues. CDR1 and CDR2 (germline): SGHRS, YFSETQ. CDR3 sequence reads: CASSLDGGPANEQYF. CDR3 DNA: TGCGCCAGCAGCTTGGATGGGGGACCAGCAAACGAGCAGTACTTC.

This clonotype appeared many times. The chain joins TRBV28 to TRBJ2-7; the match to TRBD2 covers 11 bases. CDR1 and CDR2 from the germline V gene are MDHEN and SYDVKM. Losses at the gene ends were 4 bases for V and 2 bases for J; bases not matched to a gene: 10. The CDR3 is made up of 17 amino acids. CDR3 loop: CASSSSSSGRRTYEQYF. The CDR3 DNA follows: TGTGCCAGCAGTTCCTCTTCTAGCGGGAGGCGGACCTACGAGCAGTACTTC.

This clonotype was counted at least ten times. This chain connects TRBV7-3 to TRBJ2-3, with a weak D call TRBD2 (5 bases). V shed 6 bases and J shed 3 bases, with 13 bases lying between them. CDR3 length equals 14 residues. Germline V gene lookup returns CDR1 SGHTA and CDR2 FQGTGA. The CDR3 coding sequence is TGTGCCAGCAGGCTCAGCGGTTCTACAGATACGCAGTATTTT. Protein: CASRLSGSTDTQYF.

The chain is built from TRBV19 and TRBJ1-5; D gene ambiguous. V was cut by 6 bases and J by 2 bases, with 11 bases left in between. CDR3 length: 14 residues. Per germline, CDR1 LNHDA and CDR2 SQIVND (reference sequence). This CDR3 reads CASRNEQRNQPQHF. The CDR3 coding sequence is TGTGCCAGTAGGAATGAACAGCGCAATCAGCCCCAGCATTTT.

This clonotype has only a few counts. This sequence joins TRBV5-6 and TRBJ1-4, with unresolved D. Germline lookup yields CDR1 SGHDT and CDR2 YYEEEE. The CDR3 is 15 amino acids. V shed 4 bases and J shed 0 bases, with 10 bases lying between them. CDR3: CASSNRLATNEKLFF. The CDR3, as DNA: TGTGCCAGCAGCAACCGACTTGCAACTAATGAAAAACTGTTTTTT.

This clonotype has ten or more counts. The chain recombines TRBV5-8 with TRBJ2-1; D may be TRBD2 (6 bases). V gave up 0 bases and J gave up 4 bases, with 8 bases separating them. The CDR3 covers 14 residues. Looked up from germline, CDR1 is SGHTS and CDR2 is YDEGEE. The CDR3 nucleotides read TGTGCCAGCAGCTTGGAGGAGGGTTACAATGAGCAGTTCTTC. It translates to CASSLEEGYNEQFF.

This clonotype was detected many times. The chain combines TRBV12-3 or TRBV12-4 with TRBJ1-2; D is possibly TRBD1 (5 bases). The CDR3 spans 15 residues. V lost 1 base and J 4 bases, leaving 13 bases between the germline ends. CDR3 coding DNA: TGTGCCAGCAGTTTAGTTCTTCTGGGGCCCTATGGCTACACCTTC. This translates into CASSLVLLGPYGYTF.

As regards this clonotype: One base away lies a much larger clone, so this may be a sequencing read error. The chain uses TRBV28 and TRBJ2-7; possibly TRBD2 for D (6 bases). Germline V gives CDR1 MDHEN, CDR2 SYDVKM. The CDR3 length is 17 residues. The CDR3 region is CAGSFAYRGRGVYEQYF. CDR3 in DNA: TGTGCCGGCAGTTTCGCTTACAGAGGGCGCGGGGTTTACGAGCAGTACTTC.

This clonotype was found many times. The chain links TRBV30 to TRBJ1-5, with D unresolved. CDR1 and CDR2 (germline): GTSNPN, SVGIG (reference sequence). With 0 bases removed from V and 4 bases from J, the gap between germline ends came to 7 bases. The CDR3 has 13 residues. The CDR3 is CAWSVGQNQPQHF. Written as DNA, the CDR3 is TGTGCCTGGAGTGTGGGTCAGAATCAGCCCCAGCATTTT. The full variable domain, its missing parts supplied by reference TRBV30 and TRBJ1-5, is SQTIHQWPATLVQPVGSPLSLECTVEGTSNPNLYWYRQAAGRGLQLLFYSVGIGQISSEVPQNLSASRPQDRQFILSSKKLLLSDSGFYLCAWSVGQNQPQHFGDGTRLSIL.

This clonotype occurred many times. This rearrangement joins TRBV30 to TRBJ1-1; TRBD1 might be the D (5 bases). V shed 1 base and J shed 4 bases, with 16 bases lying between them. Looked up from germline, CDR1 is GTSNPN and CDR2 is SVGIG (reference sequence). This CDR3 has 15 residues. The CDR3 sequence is CAWSGFGGRGTEAFF. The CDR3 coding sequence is TGTGCCTGGAGTGGATTTGGGGGGAGGGGCACTGAAGCTTTCTTT.

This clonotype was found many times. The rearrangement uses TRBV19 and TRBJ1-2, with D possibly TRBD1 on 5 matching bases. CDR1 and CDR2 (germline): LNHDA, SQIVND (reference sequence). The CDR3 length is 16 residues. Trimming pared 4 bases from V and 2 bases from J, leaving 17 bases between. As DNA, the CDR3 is TGTGCCAGTAGTAGACATACCGGGACGGTGAACTATGGCTACACCTTC. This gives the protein CASSRHTGTVNYGYTF.

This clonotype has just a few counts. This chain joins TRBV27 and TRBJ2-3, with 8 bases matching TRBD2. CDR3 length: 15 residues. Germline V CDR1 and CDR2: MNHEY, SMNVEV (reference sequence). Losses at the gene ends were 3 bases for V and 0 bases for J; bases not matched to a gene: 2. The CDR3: CASSFSGVSTDTQYF. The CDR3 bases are TGTGCCAGCAGTTTTAGCGGGGTTAGCACAGATACGCAGTATTTT.

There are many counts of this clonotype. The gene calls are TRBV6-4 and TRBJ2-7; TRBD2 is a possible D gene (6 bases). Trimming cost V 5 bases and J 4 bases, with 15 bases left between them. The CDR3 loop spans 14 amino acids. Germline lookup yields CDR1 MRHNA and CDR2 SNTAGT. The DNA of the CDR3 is TGTGCCAGCAGTTGGATCGCCGGGGGTTACGAGCAGTACTTC. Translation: CASSWIAGGYEQYF.

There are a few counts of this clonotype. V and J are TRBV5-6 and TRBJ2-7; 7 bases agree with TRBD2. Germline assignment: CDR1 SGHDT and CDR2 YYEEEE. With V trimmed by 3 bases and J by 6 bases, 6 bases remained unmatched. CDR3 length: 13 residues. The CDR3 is CASSSRLALEQYF. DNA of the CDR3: TGTGCCAGCAGCTCCAGACTAGCTCTCGAGCAGTACTTC.